This T cell receptor beta chain was sequenced in a study of control samples from healthy donors and cancer patients. The protocol was immunoSEQ multiplex PCR, while the TCRdb copy is restricted to in-frame clones and leaves out a portion. This sample's table reports under 200,000 clones. There are 14 residues in the CDR3. V shed 4 bases and J 5 bases; nucleotides not matched to a gene: 3. Per the germline V gene, CDR1 is SNHLY and CDR2 is FYNNEI. Sequencing was performed on blood. The TCR was taken from a woman in her twenties or thirties in good health. The gene calls are TRBV2 and TRBJ1-4; 8 positions match TRBD1. The CDR3 region is CASSAQGANEKLFF. For the CDR3, the DNA is TGTGCCAGCAGTGCGCAGGGGGCAAATGAAAAACTGTTTTTT.